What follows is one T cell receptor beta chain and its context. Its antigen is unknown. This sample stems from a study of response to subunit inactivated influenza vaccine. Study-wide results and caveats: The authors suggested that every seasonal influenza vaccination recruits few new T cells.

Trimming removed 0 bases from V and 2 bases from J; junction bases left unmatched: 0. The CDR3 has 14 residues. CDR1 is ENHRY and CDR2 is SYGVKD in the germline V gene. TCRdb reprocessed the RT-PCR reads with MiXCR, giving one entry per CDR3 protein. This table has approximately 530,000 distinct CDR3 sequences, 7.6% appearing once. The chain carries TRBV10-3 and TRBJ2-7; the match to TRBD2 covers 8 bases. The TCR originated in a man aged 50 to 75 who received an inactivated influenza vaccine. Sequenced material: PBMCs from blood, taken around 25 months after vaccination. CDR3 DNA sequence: TGTGCCATCAGTGAGTCTAGCGGGGCCTACGAGCAGTACTTC. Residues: CAISESSGAYEQYF.